The 26 T cell receptor beta chains presented below share a single source sample, sequenced in a study of T cell responses to AZD1222 COVID-19 vaccine. The method was immunoSEQ multiplex PCR; TCRdb's version includes in-frame clones alone and lacks a portion of them. This sample yields nearly 95,000 clones, of which roughly 90% are seen a single time; 8.4% belongs to the top ten. Sequencing was performed on peripheral blood, taken on day 0 of AZD1222 vaccination. The receptors were sampled from an adult in good health.

This clone was observed a single time. The chain has TRBV7-9 and TRBJ2-2; 8 bases are a match to TRBD2. Per the germline V gene, CDR1 is SEHNR and CDR2 is FQNEAQ (reference sequence). V trimming: 5 bases; J trimming: 4 bases; junction bases outside the gene matches: 15. The CDR3 has 18 residues. The CDR3 here is CASSHRNIGGGTTGELFF. CDR3 DNA: TGTGCCAGCAGCCACCGTAATATCGGCGGGGGGACCACCGGGGAGCTGTTTTTT.

The gene calls are TRBV30 and TRBJ1-2; 7 positions agree with TRBD1. The CDR3 has 13 amino acids. V trimming: 2 bases; J trimming: 3 bases; junction bases outside the gene matches: 3. Germline values: CDR1 GTSNPN, CDR2 SVGIG (reference sequence). The CDR3 region is CAWSLQGHYGYTF. The DNA for the CDR3 is TGTGCCTGGAGTTTACAGGGGCACTATGGCTACACCTTC.

This sequence joins TRBV7-2 and TRBJ1-6, with D unresolved. There are 15 residues in the CDR3. V lost 0 bases to trimming and J lost 10 bases, with 13 bases between them. The germline V gene encodes CDR1 SGHTA and CDR2 FQGNSA. The CDR3 DNA reads TGTGCCAGCAGCTTAGCCGGACTGACCAACTCACCCCTCCACTTT. Amino acid sequence: CASSLAGLTNSPLHF.

The chain couples TRBV19 to TRBJ1-4; D may be TRBD1 (6 bases). The CDR3 is 17 residues long. Germline values: CDR1 LNHDA, CDR2 SQIVND (reference sequence). The V end was cut by 5 bases, the J end by 0 bases, with 16 bases between. CDR3 sequence reads: CASSPRVGGATNEKLFF. For the CDR3, the DNA is TGTGCCAGTAGTCCCCGAGTAGGGGGTGCAACTAATGAAAAACTGTTTTTT.

The rearrangement joins TRBV6-5 to TRBJ2-5, with 9 bases aligning to TRBD1. V lost 6 bases and J lost 9; bases outside the gene matches: 11. CDR3 size: 14 residues. Germline V gives CDR1 MNHEY, CDR2 SVGAGI. CDR3 in amino acids: CASRKQGAARAQYF. The CDR3 nucleotides are TGTGCCAGCAGAAAACAGGGGGCGGCTAGGGCCCAGTACTTC.

This chain joins TRBV10-3 and TRBJ2-3; no clear D. V lost 10 bases, J lost 6 bases, and 11 bases lay in between. CDR1 and CDR2 from the germline V gene are ENHRY and SYGVKD. This CDR3 contains 11 residues. The CDR3 DNA sequence: TGTGCCACCCGACTCTTGGATACGCAGTATTTT. Its protein is CATRLLDTQYF.

A single count supports this clone. The chain couples TRBV5-5 to TRBJ2-3; 8 bases are shared with TRBD1. The CDR3 is made up of 15 amino acids. Germline values: CDR1 SGHKS, CDR2 YYEKEE (reference sequence). V was clipped by 4 bases and J by 1 base; unmatched bases: 5. The CDR3, as DNA: TGTGCCAGCAGCACCGGGACAGGAGGCACAGATACGCAGTATTTT. Amino acids: CASSTGTGGTDTQYF.

V usage is TRBV30 and J usage is TRBJ1-2, with no clear D. Looked up from germline, CDR1 is GTSNPN and CDR2 is SVGIG (reference sequence). CDR3 length: 15 amino acids. V lost 3 bases and J 4 bases, leaving 18 bases between the germline ends. CDR3 in amino acids: CAWSPLSARVYGYTF. DNA for the CDR3: TGTGCCTGGAGCCCCCTTTCGGCTAGGGTCTATGGCTACACCTTC.

This sequence joins TRBV6-5 and TRBJ2-7, with 7 bases that match TRBD1. The CDR3 consists of 14 residues. Trimming cost V 0 bases and J 3 bases; bases outside gene matches: 2. Germline V gives CDR1 MNHEY, CDR2 SVGAGI. This CDR3 reads CASSYSGQDYEQYF. CDR3 coding DNA: TGTGCCAGCAGTTACTCCGGACAGGACTACGAGCAGTACTTC.

The rearrangement uses TRBV5-1 and TRBJ1-6, with D uncertain. CDR1 is SGHRS, CDR2 YFSETQ, per germline. The germline V and J ends were trimmed by 0 bases and 8 bases, with 9 bases remaining between them. The CDR3 runs 14 residues. The CDR3 sequence: CASSLGGVDSPLHF. The CDR3 DNA is TGCGCCAGCAGCTTGGGGGGAGTAGATTCACCCCTCCACTTT.

This chain uses TRBV4-3 with TRBJ1-1; D is undetermined. The V gene lost 0 bases and the J gene lost 1 base, with 9 bases spanning the gap. The CDR3 consists of 15 residues. Per the germline V gene, CDR1 is LGHNA and CDR2 is YSLEER. CDR3 nucleotide sequence: TGCGCCAGCAGCCAAGAGGCAAGGAAGAACACTGAAGCTTTCTTT. Protein sequence: CASSQEARKNTEAFF.

V and J are TRBV11-1 and TRBJ1-1; 7 nucleotides line up with TRBD1. The CDR3 totals 13 residues. V lost 3 bases to trimming and J lost 8 bases; unmatched junction nucleotides: 6. The germline CDR1 and CDR2 sequences are SGHAT and FQDESV (reference sequence). The CDR3 coding sequence is TGTGCCAGCAGCTTTGACAGGGCTGCAGAAGCTTTCTTT. Its translation: CASSFDRAAEAFF.

The CDR3 DNA follows: TGTGCCAGCAGTTACGGGACAGGGGACGGAAACACCATATATTTT. Residues: CASSYGTGDGNTIYF. This chain uses TRBV6-2 or TRBV6-3 with TRBJ1-3, with 10 bases matching TRBD1. The CDR3 spans 15 residues. Germline trimming cut 2 bases from V and 4 bases from J; bases unmatched to any gene: 2. Per germline, CDR1 MNHEY and CDR2 SVGEGT.

This clone was seen only once. The chain employs TRBV7-3 and TRBJ1-6, with a weak D call TRBD1 (5 bases). The CDR3 sequence is 14 residues long. Trimming took off 5 bases at V and 7 bases at J, with 12 bases between the two ends. The germline V gene encodes CDR1 SGHTA and CDR2 FQGTGA. The CDR3, as DNA: TGTGCCAGCAGCCTCCGGGACGGAAATTCACCCCTCCACTTT. Protein: CASSLRDGNSPLHF.

A word on this clone: Within the sample, other DNA sequences also encode this same CDR3. CDR3 bases: TGTGCCAGCAGCTTAGGGGCGGGAGAGACCCAGTACTTC. This encodes CASSLGAGETQYF. The chain links TRBV7-2 to TRBJ2-5; a possible D gene is TRBD2 (5 bases). CDR3 length: 13 residues. CDR1 is SGHTA and CDR2 is FQGNSA in the germline V gene. V was cut by 1 base and J by 4 bases, with 7 bases left in between.

V is TRBV9 and J is TRBJ1-6, with D hard to call. The CDR3 has 13 amino acids. Trimming removed 0 bases at V and 7 bases at J, with 5 bases between. Germline V gene lookup returns CDR1 SGDLS and CDR2 YYNGEE. The CDR3 DNA reads as TGTGCCAGCAGCGTAGAATGGAATTCACCCCTCCACTTT. Its protein product is CASSVEWNSPLHF.

The CDR3: CASSFQRVTEAFF. CDR3 DNA sequence: TGTGCCAGCAGTTTCCAGCGGGTAACTGAAGCTTTCTTT. J is TRBJ1-1 and V is TRBV6-5; D gene uncertain. CDR3 size: 13 residues. Per germline, CDR1 MNHEY and CDR2 SVGAGI. V lost 4 bases and J 5 bases, leaving 11 bases between the germline ends.

This sequence joins TRBV18 and TRBJ2-3, with 8 positions matching TRBD2. Trimming removed 8 bases from V and 6 bases from J; junction bases left unmatched: 10. The CDR3 runs to 14 residues. Germline values: CDR1 KGHSH, CDR2 LQKENI. CDR3 DNA: TGTGCCAGCGGCCGGGGGGGGCCGATGGATACGCAGTATTTT. Residues: CASGRGGPMDTQYF.

This sequence joins TRBV6-5 and TRBJ2-7; 8 bases agree with TRBD1. The CDR3 length is 14 residues. The V gene's germline CDR1 is MNHEY and CDR2 SVGAGI. V shed 8 bases and J 8 bases; nucleotides not matched to a gene: 14. The CDR3 sequence is CASRLQLDRAQQYF. CDR3 sequence (DNA): TGTGCCAGCCGACTTCAACTGGACAGGGCCCAGCAGTACTTC.

This chain links TRBV5-6 with TRBJ2-7; TRBD2 matches 8 bases. The CDR3 runs 15 residues. Germline CDR1 is SGHDT and CDR2 is YYEEEE. Trimming cost V 3 bases and J 3 bases; bases outside gene matches: 8. CDR3: CASSSAGGWDYEQYF. Here the CDR3 DNA reads TGTGCCAGCAGCTCCGCGGGGGGCTGGGACTACGAGCAGTACTTC. The variable domain in full, completed from reference TRBV5-6 and TRBJ2-7, reads DAGVTQSPTHLIKTRGQQVTLRCSPKSGHDTVSWYQQALGQGPQFIFQYYEEEERQRGNFPDRFSGHQFPNYSSELNVNALLLGDSALYLCASSSAGGWDYEQYFGPGTRLTVT.

The rearrangement links TRBV5-1 to TRBJ2-1; weak D call: TRBD2 (5 bases). CDR3 size: 15 residues. The germline V and J ends were trimmed by 0 bases and 3 bases, with 10 bases remaining between them. Germline lookup yields CDR1 SGHRS and CDR2 YFSETQ. The CDR3 bases are TGCGCCAGCAGCTTGGAAGTAGCGCGCTACAATGAGCAGTTCTTC. This translates into CASSLEVARYNEQFF.

The chain links TRBV12-5 to TRBJ1-1, with unresolved D. There are 16 residues in the CDR3. Germline CDR1 LGHNT, CDR2 FRNRAP. V was pared by 5 bases and J by 0 bases, with 16 bases between. The CDR3 region has the DNA TGTGCTAGTGGTCCCCCGGGAGCGGATGTGAACACTGAAGCTTTCTTT. Translation gives CASGPPGADVNTEAFF.

Only one count was recorded for this clone. The rearrangement uses TRBV5-1 and TRBJ2-3, with 10 bases that match TRBD2. The CDR3 extends over 16 amino acids. From germline, CDR1 is SGHRS and CDR2 YFSETQ. V was clipped by 4 bases and J by 5 bases; unmatched bases: 10. CDR3 protein: CASSPKAGGPLDTQYF. DNA for the CDR3: TGCGCCAGCAGCCCGAAAGCGGGGGGGCCCCTAGATACGCAGTATTTT.

This clone was counted a single time. The genes are TRBV5-1 and TRBJ2-7, with 12 nucleotides matching TRBD2. Germline-derived CDR1 and CDR2 are SGHRS and YFSETQ. The V and J ends lost 3 bases and 1 base, in that order; junction bases with no gene match: 5. The CDR3 is 16 amino acids. CDR3 residues: CASSSFGLAGSYEQYF. CDR3 nucleotide sequence: TGCGCCAGCAGCTCTTTCGGACTAGCGGGGTCCTACGAGCAGTACTTC.

The V call is TRBV7-2, the J call TRBJ2-5, with 13 positions matching TRBD2. V was clipped by 5 bases and J by 4 bases; unmatched bases: 7. The germline V gene encodes CDR1 SGHTA and CDR2 FQGNSA. This CDR3 contains 16 residues. The CDR3 region has the DNA TGTGCCAGCAGCCTTAGGACTAGCGGGGGCGGAGAGACCCAGTACTTC. Translated, it gives CASSLRTSGGGETQYF.

The chain carries TRBV18 and TRBJ1-3, with D hard to call. CDR1 is KGHSH, CDR2 LQKENI, per germline. V lost 5 bases to trimming and J lost 4 bases, with 9 bases between them. CDR3 length equals 13 residues. The CDR3 DNA reads as TGTGCCAGCTCATCCGAAGAGGGAAACACCATATATTTT. Translating gives CASSSEEGNTIYF.